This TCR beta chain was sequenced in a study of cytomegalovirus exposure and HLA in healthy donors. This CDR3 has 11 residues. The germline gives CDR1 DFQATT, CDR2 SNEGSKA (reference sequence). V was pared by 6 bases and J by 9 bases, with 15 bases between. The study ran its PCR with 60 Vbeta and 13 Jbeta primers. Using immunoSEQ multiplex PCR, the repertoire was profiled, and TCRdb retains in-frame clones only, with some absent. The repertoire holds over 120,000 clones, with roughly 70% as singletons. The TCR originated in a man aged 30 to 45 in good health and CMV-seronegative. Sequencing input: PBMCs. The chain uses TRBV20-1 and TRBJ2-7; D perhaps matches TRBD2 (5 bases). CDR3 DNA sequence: TGCAGTGCGGAGGATTTCCAGACGCAGTACTTC. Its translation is CSAEDFQTQYF.